A selection of T cell receptor beta chains follows, all from one sample in a study of T cell responses to AZD1222 COVID-19 vaccine. The repertoire was sequenced with immunoSEQ multiplex PCR; TCRdb's copy has only in-frame clones and lacks some. The data show tens of thousands of clones, with 90% seen just once and under 4% held by the top ten. The source material was peripheral blood, sampled on day 0 of AZD1222 vaccination. Receptor source: an adult in good health. CDR3s include the opening cysteine and the closing phenylalanine or tryptophan. The order of the fields is CDR3 length, J gene, D gene, V gene, clone size, CDR3 protein, CDR3 DNA. The D gene is left open where the match is weak. Not every row has a clone size; where given, it reads once, few, many or a size class.

16 | TRBJ1-5 | TRBD1 | TRBV18 | . | CASSPGQGSSNQPQHF | TGTGCCAGCTCACCGGGACAGGGAAGTAGCAATCAGCCCCAGCATTTT
14 | TRBJ1-1 | . | TRBV11-1 | . | CASSLTGVNTEAFF | TGTGCCAGCAGCCTCACGGGAGTGAACACTGAAGCTTTCTTT
12 | TRBJ2-3 | . | TRBV6-5 | . | CASSNRADTQYF | TGTGCCAGCAGTAATAGGGCAGATACGCAGTATTTT
15 | TRBJ2-3 | TRBD2 | TRBV7-7 | few | CASSLGLAGADTQYF | TGTGCTAGCAGCTTGGGACTAGCGGGAGCAGATACGCAGTATTTT
13 | TRBJ2-7 | . | TRBV3-1/TRBV3-2 | . | CASSQGGAYEQYF | TGTGCCAGCAGCCAAGGGGGTGCCTACGAGCAGTACTTC
13 | TRBJ1-2 | . | TRBV5-1 | . | CASSLRTVDGYTF | TGCGCCAGCAGCTTGCGTACAGTGGATGGCTACACCTTC
17 | TRBJ2-1 | TRBD2 | TRBV18 | . | CASSPRRGLAGVHEQFF | TGTGCCAGCTCACCACGACGGGGACTAGCGGGAGTTCATGAGCAGTTCTTC
15 | TRBJ2-3 | . | TRBV19 | . | CASSMGRTSTDTQYF | TGTGCCAGTAGTATGGGACGGACCAGCACAGATACGCAGTATTTT
15 | TRBJ2-7 | TRBD2 | TRBV19 | . | CASSPGTSGSYEQYF | TGTGCCAGTAGTCCCGGGACTAGCGGGAGTTACGAGCAGTACTTC
16 | TRBJ2-5 | . | TRBV5-1 | . | CASSRRMTAEQETQYF | TGCGCCAGCAGCCGGAGGATGACGGCGGAGCAAGAGACCCAGTACTTC
14 | TRBJ1-2 | . | TRBV19 | . | CASTLAGGVGGYTF | TGTGCCAGTACCCTCGCCGGCGGTGTCGGTGGCTACACCTTC
14 | TRBJ2-7 | . | TRBV7-8 | . | CASSYQGGQYEQYF | TGTGCCAGCAGCTACCAGGGGGGTCAGTACGAGCAGTACTTC
13 | TRBJ2-7 | TRBD1 | TRBV29-1 | . | CSVTGTGFYEQYF | TGCAGCGTCACCGGGACAGGTTTTTACGAGCAGTACTTC
14 | TRBJ2-5 | . | TRBV2 | . | CASGLMSSQETQYF | TGTGCCAGCGGACTAATGAGTAGCCAAGAGACCCAGTACTTC
15 | TRBJ2-7 | . | TRBV5-1 | . | CASSPPWTATKEQYF | TGCGCCAGCAGCCCGCCGTGGACAGCTACTAAAGAGCAGTACTTC
14 | TRBJ1-5 | . | TRBV5-8 | . | CASSLDGTNQPQHF | TGTGCCAGCAGCTTGGATGGTACCAATCAGCCCCAGCATTTT
15 | TRBJ2-1 | TRBD2 | TRBV14 | . | CASSRGGEYYNEQFF | TGTGCCAGCAGCCGTGGGGGGGAGTACTACAATGAGCAGTTCTTC
14 | TRBJ2-7 | TRBD1 | TRBV27 | . | CASSPWDRDYEQYF | TGTGCCAGCAGTCCCTGGGACAGGGACTACGAGCAGTACTTC